The rows below give T cell receptor beta chains drawn from one sample of a study of blood T cell repertoires in COVID-19. Clones were read by immunoSEQ multiplex PCR, and TCRdb kept only the in-frame ones, dropping some. The profile covers more than 95,000 clones, with roughly three quarters appearing a single time and roughly 35% taken by the ten largest. The sequencing input was peripheral blood. The receptor source for this set is a man in his forties with active or convalescent COVID-19. The conserved cysteine and the conserved F or W are not part of the CDR3 here.

V gene: TRBV27
J gene: TRBJ2-2
CDR3 protein: ASSWGAGELF

V gene: TRBV28
J gene: TRBJ1-4
CDR3 protein: ASSPSGTATNEKLF

V gene: TRBV4-1
J gene: TRBJ1-3
CDR3 protein: ASSLSGGGGNTIY

V gene: TRBV7-2
J gene: TRBJ1-3
CDR3 protein: ASSLDTGDTIY

V gene: TRBV15
J gene: TRBJ1-1
CDR3 protein: ATSTRQGNTEAF

V gene: TRBV5-4
J gene: TRBJ2-6
CDR3 protein: ASSLGLVSGANVLT

V gene: TRBV5-1
J gene: TRBJ2-1
CDR3 protein: ASRTDRAFGYNEQF

V gene: TRBV4-3
J gene: TRBJ1-4
CDR3 protein: ASSQEGQGIREKLF

V gene: TRBV7-6
J gene: TRBJ2-1
CDR3 protein: ASSLTEVRDEQF

V gene: TRBV9
J gene: TRBJ1-2
CDR3 protein: ASSAHLDRLNYGYT

V gene: TRBV14
J gene: TRBJ2-3
CDR3 protein: ASSRTSGGPITDTQY

V gene: TRBV19
J gene: TRBJ1-4
CDR3 protein: ASSMEGPRLGEKLF

V gene: TRBV12-5
J gene: TRBJ2-3
CDR3 protein: ASGPGQSTDTQY

V gene: TRBV7-9
J gene: TRBJ1-2
CDR3 protein: ASSPWDRENYGYT

V gene: TRBV24-1
J gene: TRBJ2-3
CDR3 protein: ATSTARGSDTQY

V gene: TRBV6-5
J gene: TRBJ1-6
CDR3 protein: ASKSSGGVPLQH

V gene: TRBV6-5
J gene: TRBJ1-3
CDR3 protein: ASSYHNSGNTIY

V gene: TRBV3-1/TRBV3-2
J gene: TRBJ2-5
CDR3 protein: ASSLSGIQETQY

V gene: TRBV5-4
J gene: TRBJ2-1
CDR3 protein: ASSPRLQGALDEQF

V gene: TRBV4-3
J gene: TRBJ2-2
CDR3 protein: ASSQAPGGTGELF

V gene: TRBV29-1
J gene: TRBJ2-7
CDR3 protein: SVRDSSYEQY

V gene: TRBV5-1
J gene: TRBJ2-5
CDR3 protein: ASRRQGETQY

V gene: TRBV27
J gene: TRBJ2-7
CDR3 protein: ASSGTGGLIYEQY

V gene: TRBV9
J gene: TRBJ1-1
CDR3 protein: ASSVGLAGTEAF

V gene: TRBV7-8
J gene: TRBJ2-1
CDR3 protein: ASSLVPSSNEQF

V gene: TRBV6-4
J gene: TRBJ1-2
CDR3 protein: ASSPDRANYGYT

V gene: TRBV2
J gene: TRBJ1-4
CDR3 protein: ASSGTEVNEKLF

V gene: TRBV7-2
J gene: TRBJ1-2
CDR3 protein: ASSIQAPYGYT

V gene: TRBV10-3
J gene: TRBJ1-2
CDR3 protein: AINAGDVYGYT

V gene: TRBV3-1/TRBV3-2
J gene: TRBJ2-5
CDR3 protein: ASSQRTGASGTQY

V gene: TRBV30
J gene: TRBJ2-2
CDR3 protein: AWRKGDRYTGELF

V gene: TRBV7-6
J gene: TRBJ1-5
CDR3 protein: ASSSNNQPQH

V gene: TRBV4-1
J gene: TRBJ2-7
CDR3 protein: ASSQQGLAGVYEQY

V gene: TRBV7-2
J gene: TRBJ2-2
CDR3 protein: ASSKKPTGGITGELF

V gene: TRBV6-5
J gene: TRBJ1-2
CDR3 protein: ASNRGTGRDYT

V gene: TRBV2
J gene: TRBJ1-2
CDR3 protein: ASSREDNYGYT

V gene: TRBV27
J gene: TRBJ2-2
CDR3 protein: ASSLSGAGGELF

V gene: TRBV4-2
J gene: TRBJ2-6
CDR3 protein: ASSPEGGGTGANVLT

V gene: TRBV19
J gene: TRBJ2-1
CDR3 protein: ASSRGASGYNEQF

V gene: TRBV30
J gene: TRBJ2-7
CDR3 protein: AWSEELAGGLDEQY

V gene: TRBV11-3
J gene: TRBJ2-1
CDR3 protein: ASSLVGGAEQF

V gene: TRBV28
J gene: TRBJ1-2
CDR3 protein: ASSSGTVFYGYT

V gene: TRBV5-1
J gene: TRBJ1-1
CDR3 protein: ASSVLPWANTEAF

V gene: TRBV28
J gene: TRBJ2-5
CDR3 protein: ASKSGPETQY

V gene: TRBV7-9
J gene: TRBJ2-2
CDR3 protein: ASRNGNGELF

V gene: TRBV7-2
J gene: TRBJ2-7
CDR3 protein: ASSLDRGTYEQY

V gene: TRBV10-3
J gene: TRBJ2-2
CDR3 protein: AISRTEDVNTGELF

V gene: TRBV24-1
J gene: TRBJ2-1
CDR3 protein: ATSDVRDRQGNEQF

V gene: TRBV3-1/TRBV3-2
J gene: TRBJ2-1
CDR3 protein: ASSPLGRSSYNEQF